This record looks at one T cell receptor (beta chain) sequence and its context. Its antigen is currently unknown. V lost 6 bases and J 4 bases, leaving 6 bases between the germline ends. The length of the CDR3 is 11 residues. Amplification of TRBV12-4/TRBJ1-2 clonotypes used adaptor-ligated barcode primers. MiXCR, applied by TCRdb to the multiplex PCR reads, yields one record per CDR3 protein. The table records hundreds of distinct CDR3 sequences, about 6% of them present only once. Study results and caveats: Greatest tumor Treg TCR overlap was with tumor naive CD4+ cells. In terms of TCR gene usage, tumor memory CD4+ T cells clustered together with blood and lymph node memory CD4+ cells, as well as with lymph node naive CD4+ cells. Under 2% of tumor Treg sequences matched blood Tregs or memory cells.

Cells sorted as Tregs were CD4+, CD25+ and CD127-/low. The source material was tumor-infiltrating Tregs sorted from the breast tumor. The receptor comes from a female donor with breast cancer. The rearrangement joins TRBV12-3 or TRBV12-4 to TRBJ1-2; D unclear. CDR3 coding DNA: TGTGCCAGCAGACAGTTCTATGGCTACACCTTC. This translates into CASRQFYGYTF.